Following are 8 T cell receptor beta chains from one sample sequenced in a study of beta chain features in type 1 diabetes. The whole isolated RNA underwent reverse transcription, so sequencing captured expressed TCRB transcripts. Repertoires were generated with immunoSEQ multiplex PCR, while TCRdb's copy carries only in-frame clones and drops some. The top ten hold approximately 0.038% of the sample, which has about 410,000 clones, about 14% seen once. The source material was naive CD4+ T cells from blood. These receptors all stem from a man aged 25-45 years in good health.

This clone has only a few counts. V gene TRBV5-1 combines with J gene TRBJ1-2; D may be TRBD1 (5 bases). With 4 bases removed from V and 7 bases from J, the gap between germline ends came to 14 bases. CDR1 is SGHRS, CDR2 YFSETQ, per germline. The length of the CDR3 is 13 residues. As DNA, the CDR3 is TGCGCCAGCAGCCCCGGGACGTCAAGTGGCTACACCTTC. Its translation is CASSPGTSSGYTF.

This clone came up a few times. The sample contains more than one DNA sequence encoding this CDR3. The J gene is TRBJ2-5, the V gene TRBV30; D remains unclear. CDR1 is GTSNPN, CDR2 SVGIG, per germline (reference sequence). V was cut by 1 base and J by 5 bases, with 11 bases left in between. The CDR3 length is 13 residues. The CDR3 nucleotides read TGTGCCTGGAGTGGGCAACCCCGGGAGACCCAGTACTTC. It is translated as CAWSGQPRETQYF. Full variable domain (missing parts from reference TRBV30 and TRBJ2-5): SQTIHQWPATLVQPVGSPLSLECTVEGTSNPNLYWYRQAAGRGLQLLFYSVGIGQISSEVPQNLSASRPQDRQFILSSKKLLLSDSGFYLCAWSGQPRETQYFGPGTRLLVL.

CDR3 sequence (DNA): TGTGCCAGCAGTAAGGGTCCTCAGCCCCAGCATTTT. It encodes CASSKGPQPQHF. V and J are TRBV25-1 and TRBJ1-5, with D hard to call. V dropped 5 bases and J dropped 6 bases, with 8 bases sitting between them. Germline CDR1 reads MGHDK; CDR2 reads SYGVNS. This CDR3 region has 12 residues.

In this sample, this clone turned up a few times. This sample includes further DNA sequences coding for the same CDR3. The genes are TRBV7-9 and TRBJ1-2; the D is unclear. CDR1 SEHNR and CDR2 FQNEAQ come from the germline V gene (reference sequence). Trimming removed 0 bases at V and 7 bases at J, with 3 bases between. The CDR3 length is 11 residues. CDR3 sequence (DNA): TGTGCCAGCAGCTTAGCGGTTGGCTACACCTTC. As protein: CASSLAVGYTF.

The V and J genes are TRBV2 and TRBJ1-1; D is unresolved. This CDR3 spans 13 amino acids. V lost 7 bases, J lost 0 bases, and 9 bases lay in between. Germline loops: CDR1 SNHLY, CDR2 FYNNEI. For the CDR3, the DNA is TGTGCCAGCATTCGCGACCTGAACACTGAAGCTTTCTTT. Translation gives CASIRDLNTEAFF.

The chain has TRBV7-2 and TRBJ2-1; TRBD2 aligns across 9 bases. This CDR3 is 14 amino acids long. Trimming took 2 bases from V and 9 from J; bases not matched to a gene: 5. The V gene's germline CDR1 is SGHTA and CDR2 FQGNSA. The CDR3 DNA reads TGTGCCAGCAGCTTATCAGCGGGAGGTAGTGAGCAGTTCTTC. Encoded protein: CASSLSAGGSEQFF.

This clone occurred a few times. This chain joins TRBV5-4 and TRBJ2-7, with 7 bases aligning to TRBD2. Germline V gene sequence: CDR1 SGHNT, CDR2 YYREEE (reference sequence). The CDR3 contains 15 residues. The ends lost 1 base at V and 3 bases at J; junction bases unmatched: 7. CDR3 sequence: CASSLLSGGYYEQYF. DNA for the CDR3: TGTGCCAGCAGCTTGCTTTCCGGGGGGTACTACGAGCAGTACTTC.

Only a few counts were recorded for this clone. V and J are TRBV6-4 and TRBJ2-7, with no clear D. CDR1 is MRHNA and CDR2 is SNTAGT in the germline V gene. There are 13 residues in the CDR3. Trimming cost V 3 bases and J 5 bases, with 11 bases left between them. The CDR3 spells CASSEGWADEQYV. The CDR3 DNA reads TGTGCCAGCAGTGAAGGATGGGCTGACGAGCAGTACGTC.